Listed below are T cell receptor beta chains from one sample, sequenced in a study of T cell responses to AZD1222 COVID-19 vaccine. Generated by immunoSEQ multiplex PCR, the TCRdb table keeps only in-frame clones and is missing some. The sample consists of about 140,000 clones, 92% of them appearing once. Sequenced here: peripheral blood, sampled 28 days after the second AZD1222 dose. The receptors were sampled from an adult who received the AZD1222 COVID-19 vaccine. Each CDR3 is given with its conserved first and last residue. A D gene is named only where the DNA matches it firmly. Size tells how often a clone was seen (once, few, many) or the class of an expanded clone, and some rows leave it out.

v_call	clone_size	d_call	j_call	cdr3_aa	cdr3_nt
TRBV7-2	once	NA	TRBJ1-2	CASSLGKEGYTF	TGTGCCAGCAGCTTAGGTAAAGAAGGCTACACCTTC
TRBV2	NA	TRBD1	TRBJ1-2	CASTQGPSHGYTF	TGTGCCAGTACACAGGGGCCTAGCCATGGCTACACCTTC
TRBV4-2	NA	NA	TRBJ1-4	CASSQGQEREKLFF	TGTGCCAGCAGCCAAGGACAGGAGAGGGAAAAACTGTTTTTT
TRBV19	few	NA	TRBJ1-1	CASSPYWGTEAFF	TGTGCCAGTAGCCCTTATTGGGGAACTGAAGCTTTCTTT
TRBV7-2	NA	NA	TRBJ2-7	CASSLMGEQYF	TGTGCCAGCAGCTTAATGGGCGAGCAGTACTTC
TRBV29-1	NA	NA	TRBJ2-1	CSVSGHHLRNEQFF	TGCAGCGTTTCGGGACACCACCTGCGCAATGAGCAGTTCTTC
TRBV3-1/TRBV3-2	NA	NA	TRBJ2-7	CASSPSPYEQYF	TGTGCCAGCAGCCCGTCACCCTACGAGCAGTACTTC
TRBV4-3	NA	NA	TRBJ1-1	CASSHRTPNTEAFF	TGCGCCAGCAGCCACCGGACGCCGAACACTGAAGCTTTCTTT
TRBV19	once	NA	TRBJ2-6	CASRTDTGANVLTF	TGTGCCAGTAGGACGGATACTGGGGCCAACGTCCTGACTTTC
TRBV7-2	NA	NA	TRBJ1-2	CASSLGRGDGYTF	TGTGCCAGCAGCTTAGGACGCGGTGATGGCTACACCTTC
TRBV12-3/TRBV12-4	once	TRBD1	TRBJ1-2	CASSPRGGYGYTF	TGTGCCAGCAGTCCCAGGGGGGGATATGGCTACACCTTC
TRBV3-1/TRBV3-2	NA	TRBD2	TRBJ2-7	CASSPWTSGSWNGYEQYF	TGTGCCAGCAGCCCTTGGACTAGCGGGAGTTGGAATGGATACGAGCAGTACTTC
TRBV6-5	NA	TRBD1	TRBJ2-2	CASRRTGGTGELFF	TGTGCCAGCAGGCGGACAGGGGGAACCGGGGAGCTGTTTTTT
TRBV4-2	NA	NA	TRBJ2-3	CASSQDRSSSGHTQYF	TGTGCCAGCAGCCAAGATCGGTCTAGCAGCGGGCATACGCAGTATTTT
TRBV27	NA	NA	TRBJ1-1	CASRGYMNTEAFF	TGTGCCAGCCGAGGGTATATGAACACTGAAGCTTTCTTT
TRBV18	NA	TRBD1	TRBJ1-5	CASSPGTGDQPQHF	TGTGCCAGCTCACCAGGGACAGGGGACCAGCCCCAGCATTTT
TRBV29-1	NA	TRBD1	TRBJ1-5	CSVEVGDSAAFSNQPQHF	TGCAGCGTTGAAGTGGGGGACAGCGCCGCCTTTAGCAATCAGCCCCAGCATTTT
TRBV3-1/TRBV3-2	NA	TRBD1	TRBJ1-2	CASSQPGQGNYGYTF	TGTGCCAGCAGCCAGCCGGGACAGGGTAACTATGGCTACACCTTC
TRBV5-1	few	NA	TRBJ1-5	CASETSVNSNQPQHF	TGCGCCAGCGAAACGAGTGTGAATAGCAATCAGCCCCAGCATTTT
TRBV9	NA	TRBD1	TRBJ1-5	CASSRDRGFGQPQHF	TGTGCCAGCAGCCGGGACAGGGGTTTCGGTCAGCCCCAGCATTTT
TRBV7-2	NA	TRBD1	TRBJ1-6	CASSAGQGNSPLHF	TGTGCCAGCAGCGCGGGACAGGGGAATTCACCCCTCCACTTT
TRBV15	NA	NA	TRBJ1-6	CATSRENRGLGSPLHF	TGTGCCACCAGCAGAGAGAACAGAGGATTAGGTTCACCCCTCCACTTT
TRBV4-2	NA	NA	TRBJ2-2	CASTRGDMNTGELFF	TGTGCCAGCACCAGGGGGGACATGAACACCGGGGAGCTGTTTTTT
TRBV29-1	few	TRBD1	TRBJ1-2	CSAGQGVYGYTF	TGCAGCGCAGGACAGGGGGTCTATGGCTACACCTTC
TRBV6-5	NA	NA	TRBJ2-2	CASSPGTNTGELFF	TGTGCCAGCAGCCCAGGGACGAACACCGGGGAGCTGTTTTTT
TRBV28	NA	NA	TRBJ2-7	CASSIRYEQYF	TGTGCCAGCAGTATAAGGTACGAGCAGTACTTC
TRBV2	few	NA	TRBJ1-6	CASKNSYNSPLHF	TGTGCCAGCAAAAACAGCTATAATTCACCCCTCCACTTT
TRBV27	NA	TRBD1	TRBJ1-5	CASSIRRGTGQPQHF	TGTGCCAGCAGTATCCGCAGGGGGACGGGTCAGCCCCAGCATTTT
TRBV5-1	NA	NA	TRBJ2-7	CASSLPRGAMDEQYF	TGCGCCAGCAGCTTGCCACGGGGGGCAATGGACGAGCAGTACTTC
TRBV19	NA	TRBD2	TRBJ2-3	CASKKREQDTQYF	TGTGCCAGTAAAAAGCGGGAGCAAGATACGCAGTATTTT
TRBV19	NA	TRBD1	TRBJ1-2	CASGTALQNYGYTF	TGTGCCAGTGGGACAGCCCTACAGAACTATGGCTACACCTTC
TRBV7-8	NA	NA	TRBJ2-3	CASSLSQALDTQYF	TGTGCCAGCAGCTTATCACAGGCTCTAGATACGCAGTATTTT
TRBV18	NA	TRBD2	TRBJ2-3	CASSPRSGEPTDTQYF	TGTGCCAGCTCACCCAGGAGCGGGGAGCCCACAGATACGCAGTATTTT
TRBV28	NA	NA	TRBJ2-2	CASSRTGSGDTGELFF	TGTGCCAGCAGTCGGACAGGGAGCGGGGACACCGGGGAGCTGTTTTTT
TRBV19	NA	NA	TRBJ1-2	CASSMAVGTYGYTF	TGTGCCAGTAGTATGGCGGTGGGTACTTATGGCTACACCTTC
TRBV18	many	TRBD1	TRBJ2-7	CASSPPGGQGAWEQYF	TGTGCCAGCTCACCACCTGGGGGACAGGGGGCTTGGGAGCAGTACTTC